Listed below are T cell receptor beta chains from one sample, sequenced in a study of T cell changes during pregnancy in multiple sclerosis. Sequenced by immunoSEQ multiplex PCR; TCRdb stores in-frame clones only, minus some. The sample lists tens of thousands of clones, roughly 94% occurring once. This specimen consisted of peripheral blood, obtained in the second trimester of pregnancy. Receptors originate from a female donor in good health, enrolled as a control in a pregnancy study. CDR3s include the opening cysteine and the closing phenylalanine or tryptophan.

v_call cdr3_aa
TRBV7-3 CASSLGGGGHNEQFF
TRBV6-4 CASSVRFF
TRBV7-9 CASSDRADGYTF
TRBV9 CASGQGLVNTEAFF
TRBV15 CATSRGLAGAYEQFF
TRBV7-9 CASSPSGSYEQYF
TRBV28 CASSLGGRGTFF
TRBV2 CATIYSREGEQYF
TRBV11-2 CASSLGPAGGPYEQYF
TRBV28 CASIYGDRSNQPQHF
TRBV19 CASSIDGGGAHMGDTQYF
TRBV7-9 CASSLDGTGDDEKLFF
TRBV29-1 CGISGLAGRTDTQYF
TRBV28 CASSLRDSGGPRDTQYF
TRBV7-9 CASSLASSGTSGDYEQYF
TRBV10-3 CAISSGTGKETQYF
TRBV28 CASSGQGPQETQYF
TRBV23-1 CASSDRGVNEQFF
TRBV7-8 CASSPPDGELFF
TRBV19 CASSGSGTGSHEQYF
TRBV18 CASSPGGTDTQYF
TRBV5-6 CASRSTGKERGYTF
TRBV11-2 CASSPLTGRGNTIYF
TRBV12-5 CASKGGRSYNEQFF
TRBV28 CASSSGYGQGRGYTF
TRBV7-9 CASSLSGSGDIQYF
TRBV7-3 CASSSTGSKTDTQYF
TRBV18 CASSPRNYNEQFF
TRBV27 CASSFGPQGQGAHGYTF